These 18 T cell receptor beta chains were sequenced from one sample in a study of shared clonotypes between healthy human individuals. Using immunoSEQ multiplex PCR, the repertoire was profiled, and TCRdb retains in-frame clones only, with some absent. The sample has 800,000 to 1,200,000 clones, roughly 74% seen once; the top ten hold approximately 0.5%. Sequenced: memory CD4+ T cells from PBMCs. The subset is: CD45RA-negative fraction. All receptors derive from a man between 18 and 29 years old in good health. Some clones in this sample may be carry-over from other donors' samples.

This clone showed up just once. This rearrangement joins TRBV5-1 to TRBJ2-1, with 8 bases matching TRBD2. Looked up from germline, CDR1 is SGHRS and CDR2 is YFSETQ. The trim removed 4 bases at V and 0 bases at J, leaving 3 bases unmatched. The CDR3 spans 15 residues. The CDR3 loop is CASSPTSASYNEQFF. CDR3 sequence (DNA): TGCGCCAGCAGCCCGACTAGCGCCTCCTACAATGAGCAGTTCTTC.

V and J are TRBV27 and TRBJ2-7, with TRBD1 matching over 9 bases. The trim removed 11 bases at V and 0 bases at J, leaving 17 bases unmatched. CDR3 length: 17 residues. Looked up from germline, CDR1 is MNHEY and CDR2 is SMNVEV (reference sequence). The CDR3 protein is CAQSPGQGPQLSYEQYF. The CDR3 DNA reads TGTGCCCAGAGCCCAGGACAGGGGCCTCAACTCTCCTACGAGCAGTACTTC.

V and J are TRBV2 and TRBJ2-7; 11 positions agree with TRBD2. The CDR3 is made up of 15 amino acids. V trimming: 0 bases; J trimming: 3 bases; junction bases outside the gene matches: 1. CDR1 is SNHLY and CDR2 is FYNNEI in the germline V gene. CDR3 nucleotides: TGTGCCAGCAGTGAAGCGGGGACTAGCGGCTACGAGCAGTACTTC. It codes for CASSEAGTSGYEQYF.

The CDR3 nucleotides read TGTGCCAGCTCACCGAACTATAGCTCCTACAATGAGCAGTTCTTC. This sequence encodes CASSPNYSSYNEQFF. The chain is built from TRBV18 and TRBJ2-1; D remains ambiguous. V gave up 3 bases and J gave up 0 bases, with 9 bases separating them. CDR1 KGHSH and CDR2 LQKENI come from the germline V gene. This CDR3 has 15 residues.

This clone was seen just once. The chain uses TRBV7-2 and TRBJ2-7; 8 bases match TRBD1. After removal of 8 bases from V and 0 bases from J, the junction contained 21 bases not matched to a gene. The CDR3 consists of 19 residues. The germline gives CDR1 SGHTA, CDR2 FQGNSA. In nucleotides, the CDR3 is TGTGCCAGCCCTCCCATCGGACAGGGTTACCCTTACTACTCCTACGAGCAGTACTTC. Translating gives CASPPIGQGYPYYSYEQYF.

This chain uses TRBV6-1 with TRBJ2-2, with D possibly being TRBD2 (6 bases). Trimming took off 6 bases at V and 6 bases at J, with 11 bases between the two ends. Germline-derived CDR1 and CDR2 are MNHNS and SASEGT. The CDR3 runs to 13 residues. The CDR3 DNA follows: TGTGCCAGCAGCGGGACTCTCTCCGGGGAGCTGTTTTTT. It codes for CASSGTLSGELFF.

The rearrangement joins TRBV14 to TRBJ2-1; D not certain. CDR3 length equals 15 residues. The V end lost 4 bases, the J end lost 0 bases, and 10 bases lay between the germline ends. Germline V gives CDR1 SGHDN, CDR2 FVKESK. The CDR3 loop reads CASSLLLSSYNEQFF. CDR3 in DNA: TGTGCCAGCAGCCTACTCCTAAGCTCCTACAATGAGCAGTTCTTC.

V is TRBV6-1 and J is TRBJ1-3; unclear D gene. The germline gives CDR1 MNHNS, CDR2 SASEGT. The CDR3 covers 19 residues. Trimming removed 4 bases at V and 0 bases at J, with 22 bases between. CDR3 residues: CASSALTWAAVRSGNTIYF. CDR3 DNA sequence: TGTGCCAGCAGTGCCCTAACCTGGGCAGCAGTTCGCTCTGGAAACACCATATATTTT.

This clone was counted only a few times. CDR3 bases: TGTGCCAGCAGTCCGGGTTTTAACTTGGTCTACGAGCAGTACTTC. This codes for CASSPGFNLVYEQYF. This sequence joins TRBV28 and TRBJ2-7; D gene uncertain. CDR1 MDHEN and CDR2 SYDVKM come from the germline V gene. The CDR3 runs to 15 residues. V shed 5 bases and J shed 3 bases, with 17 bases lying between them.

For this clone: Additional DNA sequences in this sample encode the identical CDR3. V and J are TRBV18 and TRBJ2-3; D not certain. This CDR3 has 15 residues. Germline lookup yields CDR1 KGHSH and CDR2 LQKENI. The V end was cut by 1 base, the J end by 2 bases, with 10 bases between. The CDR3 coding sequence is TGTGCCAGCTCACCACGGCGGACGGACACAGATACGCAGTATTTT. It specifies CASSPRRTDTDTQYF.

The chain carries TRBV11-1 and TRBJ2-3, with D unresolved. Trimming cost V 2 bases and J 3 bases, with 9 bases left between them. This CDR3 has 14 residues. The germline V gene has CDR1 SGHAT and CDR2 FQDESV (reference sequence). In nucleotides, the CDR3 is TGTGCCAGCAGCTTAATTGCCCTGACAGATACGCAGTATTTT. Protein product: CASSLIALTDTQYF.

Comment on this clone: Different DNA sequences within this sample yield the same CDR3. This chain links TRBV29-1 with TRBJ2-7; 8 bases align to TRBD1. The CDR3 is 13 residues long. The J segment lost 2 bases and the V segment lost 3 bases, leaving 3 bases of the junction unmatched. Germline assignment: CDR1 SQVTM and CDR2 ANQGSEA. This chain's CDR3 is CSVDGQGAYEQYF. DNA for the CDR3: TGCAGCGTTGACGGACAGGGTGCCTACGAGCAGTACTTC.

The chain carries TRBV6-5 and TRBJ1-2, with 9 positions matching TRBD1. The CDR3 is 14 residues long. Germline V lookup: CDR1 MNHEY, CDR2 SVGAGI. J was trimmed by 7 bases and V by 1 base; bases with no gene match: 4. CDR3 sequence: CASSYWDREGGYTF. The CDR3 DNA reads TGTGCCAGCAGTTACTGGGACAGGGAGGGTGGCTACACCTTC.

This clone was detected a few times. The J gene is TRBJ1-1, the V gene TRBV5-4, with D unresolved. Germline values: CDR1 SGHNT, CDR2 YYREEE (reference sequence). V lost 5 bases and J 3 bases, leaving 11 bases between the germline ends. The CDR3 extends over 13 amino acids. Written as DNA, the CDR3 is TGTGCCAGCAGATCATCAGATGACACTGAAGCTTTCTTT. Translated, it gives CASRSSDDTEAFF.

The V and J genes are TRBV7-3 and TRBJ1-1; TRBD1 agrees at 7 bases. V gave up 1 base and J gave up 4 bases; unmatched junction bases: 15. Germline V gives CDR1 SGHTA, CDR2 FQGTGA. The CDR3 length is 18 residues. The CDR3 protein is CASSLSAATGLGPTEAFF. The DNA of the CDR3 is TGTGCCAGCAGCTTAAGCGCCGCGACAGGGCTTGGACCCACTGAAGCTTTCTTT.

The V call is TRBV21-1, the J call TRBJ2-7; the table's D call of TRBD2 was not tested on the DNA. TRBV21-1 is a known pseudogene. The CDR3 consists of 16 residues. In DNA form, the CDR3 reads TGTGCCAGCAGCAAAAATGAGGGCTGGAAAGCCTACGAGCAGTACTTC. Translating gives CASSKNEGWKAYEQYF.

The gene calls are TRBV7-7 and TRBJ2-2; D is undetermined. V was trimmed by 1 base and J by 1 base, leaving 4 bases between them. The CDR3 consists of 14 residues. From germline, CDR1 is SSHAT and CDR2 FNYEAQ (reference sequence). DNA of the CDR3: TGTGCCAGCAGCTTAGTGGGGAACACCGGGGAGCTGTTTTTT. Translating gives CASSLVGNTGELFF.

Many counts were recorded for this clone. The CDR3 loop reads CASSFDQSSGNTIYF. The CDR3 nucleotides are TGTGCCAGCAGTTTCGATCAGAGCTCTGGAAACACCATATATTTT. The chain uses TRBV28 and TRBJ1-3; D remains unclear. Trimming stripped 3 bases from V and 0 bases from J, with 9 bases between. Germline CDR1 is MDHEN and CDR2 is SYDVKM. CDR3 length equals 15 residues.